The 31 T cell receptor beta chains in this list originate from one sample, sequenced in a study of blood T cell repertoires in COVID-19. Assay used: immunoSEQ multiplex PCR; TCRdb lists only in-frame clones, some missing. The sample consists of 75,000 to 100,000 clones, around nine tenths of them appearing once. The sequenced material came from peripheral blood. Every receptor here comes from a woman older than 75 with acute or convalescent COVID-19.

The chain carries TRBV5-4 and TRBJ2-7; D perhaps matches TRBD2 (7 bases). This CDR3 is built from 15 residues. V was clipped by 5 bases and J by 6 bases, with 21 bases between them. Germline-derived CDR1 and CDR2 are SGHNT and YYREEE (reference sequence). The CDR3 protein is CASSLYRGAPGEQYF. CDR3 nucleotides: TGTGCCAGCAGTCTTTACCGGGGGGCCCCCGGCGAGCAGTACTTC.

The chain uses TRBV5-4 and TRBJ2-3; D is perhaps TRBD2 (6 bases). This CDR3 has 14 amino acids. Trimming took 0 bases from V and 8 from J, leaving 13 bases between them. Germline CDR1 reads SGHNT; CDR2 reads YYREEE (reference sequence). CDR3 nucleotides: TGTGCCAGCAGCTTGGGACTAGGCCAGAGTACGCAGTATTTT. Its translation: CASSLGLGQSTQYF.

This clone appeared a single time. CDR3 loop: CASSQAGYLGSPLHF. CDR3 bases: TGTGCCAGCAGCCAAGCAGGGTATCTAGGGTCACCCCTCCACTTT. V gene TRBV14 combines with J gene TRBJ1-6; tentative D call: TRBD1 (5 bases). V lost 1 base and J lost 10, with 14 bases in between. Germline CDR1 reads SGHDN; CDR2 reads FVKESK. The CDR3 is 15 residues long.

CDR3 bases: TGTGCCAGCAGCGAGACGGGGTCCGGAAACACCATATATTTT. This encodes CASSETGSGNTIYF. The chain links TRBV7-8 to TRBJ1-3; D is ambiguous. Germline CDR1 SGHVS, CDR2 FQNEAQ. This CDR3 has 14 amino acids. Between the trimmed V and J ends, which lost 5 bases and 4 bases, there was a span of 12 bases.

The rearrangement joins TRBV7-2 to TRBJ1-6; D call uncertain. Trimming removed 8 bases from V and 6 bases from J, with 11 bases in between. CDR1 and CDR2 from the germline V gene are SGHTA and FQGNSA. CDR3 length: 13 amino acids. Here the CDR3 reads CASSVYFNSPLHF. As DNA, the CDR3 is TGTGCCAGCTCGGTATATTTTAATTCACCCCTCCACTTT.

The rearrangement links TRBV19 to TRBJ2-2, with D unclear. This CDR3 has 16 amino acids. V dropped 3 bases and J dropped 2 bases, with 13 bases sitting between them. Germline CDR1 and CDR2: LNHDA and SQIVND (reference sequence). The CDR3 region has the DNA TGTGCCAGTAGTATTGGGCAGCAAACCAACACCGGGGAGCTGTTTTTT. Translated, it gives CASSIGQQTNTGELFF.

This chain connects TRBV11-2 to TRBJ2-7; D possibly corresponds to TRBD1 (5 bases). The CDR3 extends over 14 amino acids. The ends were cut back, 3 bases at V and 3 bases at J, with 12 bases in the middle. The germline gives CDR1 SGHAT, CDR2 FQNNGV. This CDR3 reads CASSFPGLSYEQYF. The CDR3 coding sequence is TGTGCCAGCAGCTTTCCAGGGTTGAGCTACGAGCAGTACTTC.

The chain links TRBV5-1 to TRBJ2-1, with D uncertain. This CDR3 comprises 15 residues. CDR1 is SGHRS and CDR2 is YFSETQ in the germline V gene. The ends were cut back, 0 bases at V and 9 bases at J, with 16 bases in the middle. In nucleotides, the CDR3 is TGCGCCAGCAGCTTGGCTGGGCAGATAAGGCCTGAGCAGTTCTTC. Amino acid sequence: CASSLAGQIRPEQFF. The variable domain in full, with the rest retrieved from reference TRBV5-1 and TRBJ2-1, is KAGVTQTPRYLIKTRGQQVTLSCSPISGHRSVSWYQQTPGQGLQFLFEYFSETQRNKGNFPGRFSGRQFSNSRSEMNVSTLELGDSALYLCASSLAGQIRPEQFFGPGTRLTVL.

Here the CDR3 DNA reads TGTGCCAGCAGCTTACGGGGTACCGGGGAGCTGTTTTTT. This translates into CASSLRGTGELFF. The chain links TRBV7-3 to TRBJ2-2, with D perhaps TRBD2 (5 bases). CDR3 length equals 13 residues. Per germline, CDR1 SGHTA and CDR2 FQGTGA. The ends were cut back, 2 bases at V and 5 bases at J, with 6 bases in the middle.

This clone was seen only once. V gene TRBV6-1 combines with J gene TRBJ2-5; 10 nucleotides line up with TRBD2. Germline CDR1 reads MNHNS; CDR2 reads SASEGT. V was pared by 3 bases and J by 4 bases, with 5 bases of the junction left unmatched. CDR3 length equals 15 residues. The CDR3 region is CASSDGLAGVETQYF. DNA for the CDR3: TGTGCCAGCAGTGACGGGCTAGCGGGGGTAGAGACCCAGTACTTC.

This clone was seen once. This chain connects TRBV11-3 to TRBJ2-1; 9 bases match TRBD2. The CDR3 is 15 residues long. Germline loops: CDR1 SGHNT, CDR2 YENEEA. Trimming at V came to 6 bases and at J to 4 bases, leaving 7 bases not matched to a gene. The CDR3 spells CASRAGLAGYNEQFF. CDR3 nucleotides: TGTGCCAGCAGAGCGGGACTAGCAGGTTACAATGAGCAGTTCTTC.

The rearrangement uses TRBV15 and TRBJ2-7; D is unresolved. Trimming took off 0 bases at V and 6 bases at J, with 12 bases between the two ends. The CDR3 contains 14 residues. The germline gives CDR1 LNHNV, CDR2 YYDKDF (reference sequence). The CDR3 loop is CATSRDLEVIEQYF. The CDR3 bases are TGTGCCACCAGCAGAGATCTTGAGGTTATCGAGCAGTACTTC.

The chain combines TRBV28 with TRBJ1-5; D is ambiguous. V lost 8 bases, J lost 2 bases, and 16 bases lay in between. Per germline, CDR1 MDHEN and CDR2 SYDVKM. The CDR3 is made up of 15 amino acids. The CDR3 DNA sequence: TGTGCCAGCGTAACCCCCGGGGTTGGCAATCAGCCCCAGCATTTT. Translation: CASVTPGVGNQPQHF.

This chain connects TRBV11-1 to TRBJ2-1; the match to TRBD2 covers 10 bases. This CDR3 has 13 residues. V was pared by 1 base and J by 10 bases, with 1 base of the junction left unmatched. CDR1 SGHAT and CDR2 FQDESV come from the germline V gene (reference sequence). As DNA, the CDR3 is TGTGCCAGCAGCTTAGAACTAGCGGGGGAGCAGTTCTTC. Translated: CASSLELAGEQFF.

The CDR3: CASRGQGALQETQYF. CDR3 DNA: TGTGCCAGCAGGGGACAGGGGGCTCTGCAAGAGACCCAGTACTTC. The genes are TRBV6-5 and TRBJ2-5; 12 bases are a match to TRBD1. With V trimmed by 6 bases and J by 2 bases, 4 bases remained unmatched. This CDR3 is 15 amino acids long. The germline V gene has CDR1 MNHEY and CDR2 SVGAGI.

V is TRBV5-3 and J is TRBJ2-7, with D possibly TRBD2 on 5 matching bases. TRBV5-3 has ORF status, its function being uncertain. CDR3 length equals 16 residues. V was shortened by 3 bases and J by 3 bases, with 19 bases between the two germline ends. The CDR3 is CARSWIDSLECYEQYF. For the CDR3, the DNA is TGTGCCAGAAGCTGGATAGACTCACTAGAGTGCTACGAGCAGTACTTC.

The V call is TRBV14, the J call TRBJ2-4, with TRBD1 matching 7 bases. The CDR3 runs to 14 residues. Germline CDR1 is SGHDN and CDR2 is FVKESK. V was pared by 4 bases and J by 5 bases, with 5 bases of the junction left unmatched. CDR3 amino acids: CASSRSGQQNIQYF. The DNA for the CDR3 is TGTGCCAGCAGCCGCTCGGGACAGCAAAACATTCAGTACTTC. The variable domain in full, with the rest retrieved from reference TRBV14 and TRBJ2-4, is EAGVTQFPSHSVIEKGQTVTLRCDPISGHDNLYWYRRVMGKEIKFLLHFVKESKQDESGMPNNRFLAERTGGTYSTLKVQPAELEDSGVYFCASSRSGQQNIQYFGAGTRLSVL.

The chain recombines TRBV18 with TRBJ1-2; no clear D. CDR1 is KGHSH, CDR2 LQKENI, per germline. Trimming left V 6 bases short and J 3 bases short, with 17 bases between. The CDR3 extends over 15 amino acids. As DNA, the CDR3 is TGTGCCAGCTCCCCGGCCATTACAGAGTACTATGGCTACACCTTC. It encodes CASSPAITEYYGYTF.

As regards this clone: A read error may produce the germline difference seen at one junction end. The chain combines TRBV11-3 with TRBJ2-4; weak D call: TRBD1 (7 bases). CDR1 is SGHNT, CDR2 YENEEA, per germline. This CDR3 comprises 15 residues. The chain's CDR3 is CASSPRGTDKNIQYF. The CDR3 DNA reads TGTGCCAGCAGCCCCCGCGGGACAGATAAAAACATTCAGTACTTT. The full variable domain, with the rest looked up from reference TRBV11-3 and TRBJ2-4, is EAGVVQSPRYKIIEKKQPVAFWCNPISGHNTLYWYLQNLGQGPELLIRYENEEAVDDSQLPKDRFSAERLKGVDSTLKIQPAELGDSAVYLCASSPRGTDKNIQYFGAGTRLSVL.

The chain employs TRBV10-3 and TRBJ1-2; D not certain. V was clipped by 3 bases and J by 7 bases, with 12 bases between them. The CDR3 loop spans 13 amino acids. Germline-derived CDR1 and CDR2 are ENHRY and SYGVKD. CDR3 region: CAISDPGVGGYTF. Written as DNA, the CDR3 is TGTGCCATCAGTGACCCGGGAGTAGGTGGCTACACCTTC.

The gene calls are TRBV5-1 and TRBJ2-7, with D tentatively TRBD2 (5 bases). Deletions cut 1 base from V and 0 bases from J, with 11 bases between. The CDR3 has 15 amino acids. Germline CDR1 SGHRS, CDR2 YFSETQ. In DNA, the CDR3 is TGCGCCAGCAGCTTGCGTACGGGGAGCTCCTACGAGCAGTACTTC. Its translation is CASSLRTGSSYEQYF.

The V and J genes are TRBV14 and TRBJ2-1; D is possibly TRBD1 (5 bases). Germline V CDR1 and CDR2: SGHDN, FVKESK. This CDR3 spans 15 amino acids. Trimming removed 2 bases from V and 6 bases from J, with 14 bases in between. As DNA, the CDR3 is TGTGCCAGCAGCCAACCGGACACCCTCGGCAATGAGCAGTTCTTC. Its protein product is CASSQPDTLGNEQFF.

The chain combines TRBV6-6 with TRBJ2-7; TRBD1 is a possible D gene (6 bases). In germline, CDR1 is MNHNY, CDR2 SVGAGI (reference sequence). The CDR3 totals 12 residues. V lost 6 bases and J lost 3, with 9 bases in between. The DNA for the CDR3 is TGTGCCAGCAGATCGACAGGCTACGAGCAGTACTTC. Translation gives CASRSTGYEQYF.

The V gene is TRBV5-6, the J gene TRBJ1-5; tentative D call: TRBD1 (5 bases). The CDR3 runs 14 residues. Germline V gives CDR1 SGHDT, CDR2 YYEEEE. Trimming left V 6 bases short and J 0 bases short, with 10 bases between. This CDR3 reads CASTWGGSNQPQHF. Here the CDR3 DNA reads TGTGCCAGCACCTGGGGGGGTAGCAATCAGCCCCAGCATTTT.

The chain recombines TRBV6-5 with TRBJ2-5, with 7 positions matching TRBD1. Germline V gene data show CDR1 as MNHEY and CDR2 as SVGAGI. Trimming removed 5 bases from V and 5 bases from J; junction bases left unmatched: 5. The CDR3 is 13 residues long. The CDR3 bases are TGTGCCAGCAGTAACAGGGGTTTGGAGACCCAGTACTTC. It is translated as CASSNRGLETQYF.

The chain links TRBV2 to TRBJ2-2; D may be TRBD2 (6 bases). The germline CDR1 and CDR2 sequences are SNHLY and FYNNEI. Trimming shortened V by 3 bases and J by 4 bases, and 12 bases separated the two germline ends. The CDR3 loop spans 15 amino acids. The CDR3 coding sequence is TGTGCCAGCAGTGAGGAGGGCCTTGGCACCGGGGAGCTGTTTTTT. This encodes CASSEEGLGTGELFF.

This chain joins TRBV3-1 (or the pseudogene TRBV3-2) and TRBJ2-4; D not resolved. This CDR3 contains 14 residues. Trimming removed 0 bases at V and 3 bases at J, with 6 bases between. Germline V gene data show CDR1 as LGHDT and CDR2 as YNNKEL (reference sequence). The CDR3 reads CASSQDAYKNIQYF. The CDR3 region has the DNA TGTGCCAGCAGCCAAGATGCGTACAAAAACATTCAGTACTTC.

The chain couples TRBV19 to TRBJ2-7; TRBD1 matches at 9 bases. Germline V lookup: CDR1 LNHDA, CDR2 SQIVND (reference sequence). CDR3 size: 15 residues. The ends lost 3 bases at V and 2 bases at J; junction bases unmatched: 5. CDR3 nucleotides: TGTGCCAGTAGTATTCGGACAGGGGCACCCTACGAGCAGTACTTC. As protein: CASSIRTGAPYEQYF.

The chain uses TRBV27 and TRBJ1-2; D is possibly TRBD1 (6 bases). The V gene lost 4 bases and the J gene lost 4 bases, with 16 bases spanning the gap. The CDR3 is made up of 15 amino acids. Germline V gene data show CDR1 as MNHEY and CDR2 as SMNVEV (reference sequence). The CDR3 DNA reads as TGTGCCAGCAGTTCACGGGACATAAGGTCCTATGGCTACACCTTC. Amino acids: CASSSRDIRSYGYTF.

The rearrangement uses TRBV19 and TRBJ1-2; D unclear. Looked up from germline, CDR1 is LNHDA and CDR2 is SQIVND (reference sequence). V was shortened by 7 bases and J by 4 bases, with 10 bases between the two germline ends. The CDR3 is 12 amino acids. CDR3 DNA sequence: TGTGCCAGTACCCCAGACTTCTATGGCTACACCTTC. Protein product: CASTPDFYGYTF.

The rearrangement links TRBV5-1 to TRBJ2-5; 7 nucleotides align to TRBD1. V shed 1 base, J shed 5 bases, and the junction held 11 bases outside the gene matches. The CDR3 contains 16 residues. Germline V lookup: CDR1 SGHRS, CDR2 YFSETQ. The CDR3 DNA sequence: TGCGCCAGCAGCTTGAGGGGGCTCGCGGAGATCGAGACCCAGTACTTC. This translates into CASSLRGLAEIETQYF.